This TCR beta chain comes out of a study of blood T cell repertoires in COVID-19. Background on the study: Specimens from acute and convalescent COVID-19 originated in the United States, Italy and Spain.

Germline CDR1 reads SGHDT; CDR2 reads YYEEEE. The germline V and J ends were trimmed by 0 bases and 3 bases, with 15 bases remaining between them. The CDR3 has 16 amino acids. Original analysis: By means of reference gene primer amplification, nucleated cell counts were estimated. Profiling relied on immunoSEQ multiplex PCR, and the TCRdb table lists in-frame clones only, not all of them. V, J and clone size are those of that table, while D and trimming were read from the DNA. The repertoire holds approximately 130,000 clones, with around three quarters as singletons. V usage is TRBV5-6 and J usage is TRBJ1-2; tentative D call: TRBD1 (5 bases). Sequencing input: peripheral blood. The source of this sequence is a human donor in a cohort sampled during active COVID-19. The CDR3 DNA follows: TGTGCCAGCAGCTTGGCCGGGCAGCTAGGGGACTATGGCTACACCTTC. This gives the protein CASSLAGQLGDYGYTF.